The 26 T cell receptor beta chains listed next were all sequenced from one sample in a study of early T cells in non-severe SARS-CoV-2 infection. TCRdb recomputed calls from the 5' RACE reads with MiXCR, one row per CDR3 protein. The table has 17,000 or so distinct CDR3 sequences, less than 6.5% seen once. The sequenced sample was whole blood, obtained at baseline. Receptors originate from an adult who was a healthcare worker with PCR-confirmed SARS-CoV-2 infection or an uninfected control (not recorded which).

The CDR3 here is CAISAGEPETEAFF. In nucleotides, the CDR3 is TGTGCCATCAGTGCCGGGGAGCCGGAGACTGAAGCTTTCTTT. This chain uses TRBV10-3 with TRBJ1-1; D is undetermined. The germline gives CDR1 ENHRY, CDR2 SYGVKD. V was shortened by 4 bases and J by 5 bases, with 14 bases between the two germline ends. The length of the CDR3 is 14 residues.

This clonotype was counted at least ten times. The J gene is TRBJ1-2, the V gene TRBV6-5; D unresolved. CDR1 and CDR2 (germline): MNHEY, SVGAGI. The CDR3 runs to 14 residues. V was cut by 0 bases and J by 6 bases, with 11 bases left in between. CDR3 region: CASSYSSGGDGYTF. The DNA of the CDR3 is TGTGCCAGCAGTTACTCTAGCGGTGGGGATGGCTACACCTTC.

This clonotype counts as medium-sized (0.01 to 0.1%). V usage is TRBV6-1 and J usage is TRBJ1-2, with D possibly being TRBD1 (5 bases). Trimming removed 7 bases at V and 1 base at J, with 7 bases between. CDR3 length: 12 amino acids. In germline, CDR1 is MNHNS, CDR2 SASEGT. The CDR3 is CASKGVNYGYTF. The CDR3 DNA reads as TGTGCCAGCAAAGGGGTTAACTATGGCTACACCTTC.

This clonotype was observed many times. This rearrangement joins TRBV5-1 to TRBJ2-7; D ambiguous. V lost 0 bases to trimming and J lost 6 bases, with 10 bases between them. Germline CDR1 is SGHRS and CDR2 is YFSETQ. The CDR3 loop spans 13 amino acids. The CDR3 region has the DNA TGCGCCAGCAGCTTGGGGGCAGCTGGCGAGCAGTACTTC. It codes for CASSLGAAGEQYF.

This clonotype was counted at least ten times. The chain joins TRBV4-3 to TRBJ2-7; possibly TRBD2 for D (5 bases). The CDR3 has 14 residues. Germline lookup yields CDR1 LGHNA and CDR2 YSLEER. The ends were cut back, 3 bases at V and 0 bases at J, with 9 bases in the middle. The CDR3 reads CASSHLTTSYEQYF. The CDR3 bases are TGCGCCAGCAGCCACCTGACTACCTCCTACGAGCAGTACTTC.

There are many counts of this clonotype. As DNA, the CDR3 is TGTGCCTGGAGTGTAGCCGACAATCAGCCCCAGCATTTT. Translated: CAWSVADNQPQHF. This chain links TRBV30 with TRBJ1-5; D unresolved. CDR3 length: 13 amino acids. Trimming took off 0 bases at V and 3 bases at J, with 6 bases between the two ends. CDR1 and CDR2 (germline): GTSNPN, SVGIG (reference sequence). Filled out from reference TRBV30 and TRBJ1-5, the complete variable domain reads SQTIHQWPATLVQPVGSPLSLECTVEGTSNPNLYWYRQAAGRGLQLLFYSVGIGQISSEVPQNLSASRPQDRQFILSSKKLLLSDSGFYLCAWSVADNQPQHFGDGTRLSIL.

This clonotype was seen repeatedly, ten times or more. The CDR3 coding sequence is TGTGCCAGCAGCTGGGGTGCCGGGACAGGGTACCCCCAGCATTTT. As protein: CASSWGAGTGYPQHF. This chain links TRBV7-2 with TRBJ1-5; TRBD1 matches at 9 bases. V shed 4 bases, J shed 10 bases, and the junction held 11 bases outside the gene matches. Germline lookup yields CDR1 SGHTA and CDR2 FQGNSA. The CDR3 totals 15 residues.

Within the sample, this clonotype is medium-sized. CDR3 bases: TGTGCCAGCAGCTTAAGAGGGACAGGGGTAGGAGAGACCCAGTACTTC. Encoded protein: CASSLRGTGVGETQYF. This chain links TRBV7-8 with TRBJ2-5; 10 positions match TRBD1. Germline CDR1 and CDR2: SGHVS and FQNEAQ. Trimming at V came to 2 bases and at J to 4 bases, leaving 7 bases not matched to a gene. The CDR3 extends over 16 amino acids.

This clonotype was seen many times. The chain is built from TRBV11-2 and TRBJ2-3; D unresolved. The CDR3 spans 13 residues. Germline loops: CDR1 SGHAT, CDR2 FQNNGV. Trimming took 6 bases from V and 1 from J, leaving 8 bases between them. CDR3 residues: CASRASGTDTQYF. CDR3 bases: TGTGCCAGCAGGGCCTCGGGCACAGATACGCAGTATTTT.

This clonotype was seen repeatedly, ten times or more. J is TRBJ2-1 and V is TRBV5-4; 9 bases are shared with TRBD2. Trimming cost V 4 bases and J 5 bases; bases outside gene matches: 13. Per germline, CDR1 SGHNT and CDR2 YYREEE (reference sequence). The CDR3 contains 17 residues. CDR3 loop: CASSRRSAGGANNEQFF. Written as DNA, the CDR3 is TGTGCCAGCAGCCGGCGTTCAGCGGGGGGCGCAAACAATGAGCAGTTCTTC.

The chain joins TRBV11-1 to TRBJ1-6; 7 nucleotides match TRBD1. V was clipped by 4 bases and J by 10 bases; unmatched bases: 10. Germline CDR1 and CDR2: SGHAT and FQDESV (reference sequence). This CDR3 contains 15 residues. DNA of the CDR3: TGTGCCAGCAGCTCCCTGGACAGGTTCGAATCACCCCTCCACTTT. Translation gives CASSSLDRFESPLHF.

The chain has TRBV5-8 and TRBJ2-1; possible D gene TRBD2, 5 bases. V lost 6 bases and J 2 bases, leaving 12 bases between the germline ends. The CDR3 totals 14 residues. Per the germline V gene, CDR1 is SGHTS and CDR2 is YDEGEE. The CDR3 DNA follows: TGTGCCAGCATAAAGGACTCCGCCTACAATGAGCAGTTCTTC. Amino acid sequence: CASIKDSAYNEQFF.

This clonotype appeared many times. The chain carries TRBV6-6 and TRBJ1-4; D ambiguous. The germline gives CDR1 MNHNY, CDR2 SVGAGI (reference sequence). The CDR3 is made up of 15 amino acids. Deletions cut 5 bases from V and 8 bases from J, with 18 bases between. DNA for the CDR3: TGTGCCAGCAGTCACGAATACCTAGGAAACGAAAAACTGTTTTTT. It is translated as CASSHEYLGNEKLFF.

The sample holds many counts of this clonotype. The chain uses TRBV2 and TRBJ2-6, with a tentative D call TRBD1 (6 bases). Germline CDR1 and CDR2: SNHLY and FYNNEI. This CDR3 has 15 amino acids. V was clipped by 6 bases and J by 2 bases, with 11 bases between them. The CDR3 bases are TGTGCCAGCAGGTTACAGGGTACTGGGGCCAACGTCCTGACTTTC. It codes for CASRLQGTGANVLTF. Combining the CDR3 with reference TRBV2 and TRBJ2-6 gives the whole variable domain EPEVTQTPSHQVTQMGQEVILRCVPISNHLYFYWYRQILGQKVEFLVSFYNNEISEKSEIFDDQFSVERPDGSNFTLKIRSTKLEDSAMYFCASRLQGTGANVLTFGAGSRLTVL.

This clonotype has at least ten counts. The chain's CDR3 is CASGTGNQETQYF. In DNA, the CDR3 is TGTGCCAGCGGGACAGGCAACCAAGAGACCCAGTACTTC. The chain couples TRBV7-7 to TRBJ2-5; 8 nucleotides agree with TRBD1. Germline V lookup: CDR1 SSHAT, CDR2 FNYEAQ (reference sequence). V shed 8 bases, J shed 0 bases, and the junction held 2 bases outside the gene matches. The CDR3 has 13 residues.

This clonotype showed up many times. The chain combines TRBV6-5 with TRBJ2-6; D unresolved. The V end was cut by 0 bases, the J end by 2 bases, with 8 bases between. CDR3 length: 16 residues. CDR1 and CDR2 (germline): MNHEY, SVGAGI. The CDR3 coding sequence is TGTGCCAGCAGTTACTCGGTGTCAACTGGGGCCAACGTCCTGACTTTC. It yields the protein CASSYSVSTGANVLTF.

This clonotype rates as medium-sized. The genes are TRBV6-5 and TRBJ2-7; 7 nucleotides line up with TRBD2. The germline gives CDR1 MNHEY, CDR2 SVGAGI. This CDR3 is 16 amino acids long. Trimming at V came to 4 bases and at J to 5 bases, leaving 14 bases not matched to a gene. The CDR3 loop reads CASSLRGGGGINEQYF. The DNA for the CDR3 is TGTGCCAGCAGTTTGCGCGGGGGTGGGGGTATTAACGAGCAGTACTTC.

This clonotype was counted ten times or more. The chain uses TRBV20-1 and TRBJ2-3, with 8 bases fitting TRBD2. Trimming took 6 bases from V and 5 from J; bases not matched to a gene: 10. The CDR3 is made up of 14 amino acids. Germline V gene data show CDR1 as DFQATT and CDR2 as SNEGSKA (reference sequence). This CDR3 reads CSALGLAWVDTQYF. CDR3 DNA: TGCAGTGCCCTAGGACTAGCCTGGGTAGATACGCAGTATTTT.

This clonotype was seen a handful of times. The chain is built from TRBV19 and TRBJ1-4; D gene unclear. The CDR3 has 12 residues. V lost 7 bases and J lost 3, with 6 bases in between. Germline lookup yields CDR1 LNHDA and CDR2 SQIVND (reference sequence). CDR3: CASTRSNEKLFF. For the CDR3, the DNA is TGTGCCAGTACTAGGTCTAATGAAAAACTGTTTTTT. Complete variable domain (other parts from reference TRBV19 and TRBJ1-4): DGGITQSPKYLFRKEGQNVTLSCEQNLNHDAMYWYRQDPGQGLRLIYYSQIVNDFQKGDIAEGYSVSREKKESFPLTVTSAQKNPTAFYLCASTRSNEKLFFGSGTQLSVL.

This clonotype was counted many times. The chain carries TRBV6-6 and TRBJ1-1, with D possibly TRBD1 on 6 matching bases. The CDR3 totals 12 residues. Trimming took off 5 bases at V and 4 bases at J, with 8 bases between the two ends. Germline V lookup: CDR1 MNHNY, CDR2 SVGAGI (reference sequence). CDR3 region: CASSEQGTEAFF. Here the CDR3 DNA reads TGTGCCAGCAGTGAACAGGGCACTGAAGCTTTCTTT.

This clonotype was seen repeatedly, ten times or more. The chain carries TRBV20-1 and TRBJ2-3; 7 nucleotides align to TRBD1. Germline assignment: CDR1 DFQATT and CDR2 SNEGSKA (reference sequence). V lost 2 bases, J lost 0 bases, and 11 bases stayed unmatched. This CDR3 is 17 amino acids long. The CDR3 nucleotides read TGCAGTGCTAGACCTGCCTTTGGGACAGCTAGCACAGATACGCAGTATTTT. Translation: CSARPAFGTASTDTQYF.

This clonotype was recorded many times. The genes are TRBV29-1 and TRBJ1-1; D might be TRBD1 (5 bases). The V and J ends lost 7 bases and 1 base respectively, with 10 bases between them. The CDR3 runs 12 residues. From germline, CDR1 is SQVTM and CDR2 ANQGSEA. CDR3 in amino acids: CSATTGNTEAFF. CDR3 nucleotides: TGCAGCGCAACTACAGGGAACACTGAAGCTTTCTTT. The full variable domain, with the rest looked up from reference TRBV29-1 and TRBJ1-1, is SAVISQKPSRDICQRGTSLTIQCQVDSQVTMMFWYRQQPGQSLTLIATANQGSEATYESGFVIDKFPISRPNLTFSTLTVSNMSPEDSSIYLCSATTGNTEAFFGQGTRLTVV.

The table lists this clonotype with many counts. The chain's CDR3 is CASIHSGTVGNEQFF. CDR3 in DNA: TGTGCCAGCATTCACTCGGGGACAGTGGGCAATGAGCAGTTCTTC. The chain joins TRBV5-4 to TRBJ2-1, with TRBD1 matching over 7 bases. The germline CDR1 and CDR2 sequences are SGHNT and YYREEE (reference sequence). This CDR3 comprises 15 residues. With V trimmed by 6 bases and J by 6 bases, 12 bases remained unmatched.

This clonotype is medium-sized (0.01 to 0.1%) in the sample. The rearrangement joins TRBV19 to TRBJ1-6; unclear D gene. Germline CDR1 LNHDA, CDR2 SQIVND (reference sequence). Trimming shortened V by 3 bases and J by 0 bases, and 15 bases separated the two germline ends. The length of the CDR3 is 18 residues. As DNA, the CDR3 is TGTGCCAGTAGTATCTCGGGATGGGTCAGCTCCTATAATTCACCCCTCCACTTT. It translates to CASSISGWVSSYNSPLHF.

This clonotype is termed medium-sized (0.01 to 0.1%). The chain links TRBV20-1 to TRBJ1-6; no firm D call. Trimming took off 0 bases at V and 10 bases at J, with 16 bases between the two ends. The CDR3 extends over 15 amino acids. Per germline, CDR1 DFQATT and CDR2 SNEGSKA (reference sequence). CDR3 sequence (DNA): TGCAGTGCTAGAGACCCGCTGAGGATGGAGTCACCCCTCCACTTT. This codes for CSARDPLRMESPLHF.

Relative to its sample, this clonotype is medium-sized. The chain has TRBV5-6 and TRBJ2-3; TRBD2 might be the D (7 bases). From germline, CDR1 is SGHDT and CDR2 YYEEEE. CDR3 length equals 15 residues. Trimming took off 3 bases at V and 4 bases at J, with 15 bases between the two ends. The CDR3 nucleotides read TGTGCCAGCAGCTCCCCGGGGGGCAACGCAGATACGCAGTATTTT. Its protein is CASSSPGGNADTQYF. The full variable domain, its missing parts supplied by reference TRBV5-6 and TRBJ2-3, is DAGVTQSPTHLIKTRGQQVTLRCSPKSGHDTVSWYQQALGQGPQFIFQYYEEEERQRGNFPDRFSGHQFPNYSSELNVNALLLGDSALYLCASSSPGGNADTQYFGPGTRLTVL.